Sequencing of this T cell receptor (beta chain) was carried out in a study of cytomegalovirus exposure and HLA in healthy donors. Study at large: In a later analysis, the 130 or so validation repertoires were reported to have used the same platform as the 550 to 850 first-cohort repertoires.

Findings and caveats of the study: 164 TCR beta chains were listed as cytomegalovirus-associated. Many donors carried some public TCRs, although rarity characterized most TCR sequences.

Assay: immunoSEQ multiplex PCR; the TCRdb copy retains only in-frame clones and omits some. The table has over 100,000 clones, about 95% seen once. Comment on this clone: Its antigen remains unknown.

This CDR3 is 14 amino acids long. Losses at the gene ends were 3 bases for V and 6 bases for J; bases not matched to a gene: 6. In germline, CDR1 is WSHSY, CDR2 SAAADI. Among the roughly 120 subjects of the validation cohort, separate from the approximately 670-subject first cohort, were the donors. The material sequenced was PBMCs. The gene calls are TRBV10-2 and TRBJ1-1; 8 nucleotides agree with TRBD1. This sequence was found in a woman under 30 in good health and CMV-seronegative. The CDR3 reads CASSDLTGAAEAFF. DNA of the CDR3: TGCGCCAGCAGTGATCTGACAGGGGCGGCTGAAGCTTTCTTT.